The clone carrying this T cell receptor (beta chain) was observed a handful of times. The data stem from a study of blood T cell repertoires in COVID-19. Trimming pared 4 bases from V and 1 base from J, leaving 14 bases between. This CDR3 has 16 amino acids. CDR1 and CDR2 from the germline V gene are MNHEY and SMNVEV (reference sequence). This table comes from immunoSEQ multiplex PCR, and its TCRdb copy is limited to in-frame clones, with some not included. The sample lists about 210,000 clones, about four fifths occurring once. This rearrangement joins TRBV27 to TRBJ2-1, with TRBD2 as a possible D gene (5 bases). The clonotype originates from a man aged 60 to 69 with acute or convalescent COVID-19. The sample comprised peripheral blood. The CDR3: CASSSLRSGSYNEQFF. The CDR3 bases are TGTGCCAGCAGTTCCCTACGTTCGGGGTCCTACAATGAGCAGTTCTTC.